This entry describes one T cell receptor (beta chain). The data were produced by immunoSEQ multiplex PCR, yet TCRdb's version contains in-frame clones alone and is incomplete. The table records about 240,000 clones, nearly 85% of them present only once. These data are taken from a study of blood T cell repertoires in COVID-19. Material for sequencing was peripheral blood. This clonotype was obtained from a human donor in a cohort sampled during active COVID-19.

CDR3 loop: CASSDPGQDGGNTIYF. The CDR3 DNA follows: TGTGCCAGCAGTGACCCCGGACAGGATGGTGGAAACACCATATATTTT. This chain joins TRBV2 and TRBJ1-3, with 7 nucleotides matching TRBD1. V shed 3 bases, J shed 3 bases, and the junction held 8 bases outside the gene matches. The CDR3 runs 16 residues. Per the germline V gene, CDR1 is SNHLY and CDR2 is FYNNEI. Drawing the rest from reference TRBV2 and TRBJ1-3, the complete variable domain is EPEVTQTPSHQVTQMGQEVILRCVPISNHLYFYWYRQILGQKVEFLVSFYNNEISEKSEIFDDQFSVERPDGSNFTLKIRSTKLEDSAMYFCASSDPGQDGGNTIYFGEGSWLTVV.